What follows are 13 T cell receptor beta chains derived from one specimen sequenced in a study of OX40 agonist ivuxolimab in advanced cancers. Only in-frame clones appear in the TCRdb table, and some are missing; sequencing was by immunoSEQ multiplex PCR. The table records 45,000 to 50,000 clones, roughly nine tenths of them present only once. The specimen was CD4+ or CD8+ T cells sorted from blood, collected in a trial of the OX40 agonist ivuxolimab. The receptors stem from an adult with an advanced solid tumor such as melanoma, head and neck, liver or kidney cancer.

V gene TRBV28 combines with J gene TRBJ1-2; the match to TRBD1 covers 9 bases. Germline V CDR1 and CDR2: MDHEN, SYDVKM. The CDR3 has 13 amino acids. With V trimmed by 4 bases and J by 7 bases, 4 bases remained unmatched. The CDR3 here is CASSSDRGRGYTF. As DNA, the CDR3 is TGTGCCAGCAGTTCGGACAGGGGTCGTGGCTACACCTTC.

The chain uses TRBV19 and TRBJ1-2, with D possibly TRBD1 on 5 matching bases. V was shortened by 7 bases and J by 8 bases, with 11 bases between the two germline ends. Looked up from germline, CDR1 is LNHDA and CDR2 is SQIVND (reference sequence). The length of the CDR3 is 11 residues. CDR3 coding DNA: TGTGCCAGTATGAGGTGGGACGGCTACACCTTC. Protein product: CASMRWDGYTF. The variable domain in full, completed from reference TRBV19 and TRBJ1-2, reads DGGITQSPKYLFRKEGQNVTLSCEQNLNHDAMYWYRQDPGQGLRLIYYSQIVNDFQKGDIAEGYSVSREKKESFPLTVTSAQKNPTAFYLCASMRWDGYTFGSGTRLTVV.

V gene TRBV30 combines with J gene TRBJ2-5; D uncertain. CDR1 GTSNPN and CDR2 SVGIG come from the germline V gene (reference sequence). V was clipped by 0 bases and J by 4 bases, with 21 bases between them. CDR3 length: 17 amino acids. The CDR3 bases are TGTGCCTGGAGTGTACATCCCTTAGGCCTCACCCCAGAGACCCAGTACTTC. Protein: CAWSVHPLGLTPETQYF.

The chain is built from TRBV19 and TRBJ1-1; no firm D call. This CDR3 contains 13 residues. Germline V gene lookup returns CDR1 LNHDA and CDR2 SQIVND (reference sequence). Trimming removed 6 bases at V and 3 bases at J, with 11 bases between. CDR3 bases: TGTGCCAGTAGAGTGGGCGCGGACACTGAAGCTTTCTTT. It codes for CASRVGADTEAFF.

V gene TRBV29-1 combines with J gene TRBJ2-3; tentatively, D is TRBD2 (6 bases). Trimming left V 3 bases short and J 0 bases short, with 13 bases between. The CDR3 sequence is 15 residues long. Germline V gives CDR1 SQVTM, CDR2 ANQGSEA. DNA for the CDR3: TGCAGCGTTGAGGGGAGGTCCCGTAGCACAGATACGCAGTATTTT. This translates into CSVEGRSRSTDTQYF.

The chain carries TRBV5-1 and TRBJ1-1; 11 positions agree with TRBD1. The CDR3 contains 14 residues. V was pared by 4 bases and J by 5 bases, with 4 bases of the junction left unmatched. Germline-derived CDR1 and CDR2 are SGHRS and YFSETQ. The CDR3: CASSPGTGGTEAFF. DNA for the CDR3: TGCGCCAGCAGCCCCGGGACAGGGGGGACTGAAGCTTTCTTT.

This chain uses TRBV30 with TRBJ1-1, with D perhaps TRBD1 (5 bases). Germline CDR1 reads GTSNPN; CDR2 reads SVGIG (reference sequence). The CDR3 contains 14 residues. The germline V and J ends were trimmed by 2 bases and 6 bases, with 16 bases remaining between them. CDR3 sequence reads: CAWSTGQAEPEAFF. Written as DNA, the CDR3 is TGTGCCTGGAGTACGGGGCAGGCCGAGCCTGAAGCTTTCTTT.

This rearrangement joins TRBV11-2 to TRBJ2-3; D remains ambiguous. The CDR3 contains 14 residues. V gave up 1 base and J gave up 6 bases, with 11 bases separating them. The germline V gene has CDR1 SGHAT and CDR2 FQNNGV. CDR3 residues: CASSLALDGDTQYF. The CDR3 DNA sequence: TGTGCCAGCAGCTTAGCTCTAGACGGGGATACGCAGTATTTT.

The V gene is TRBV11-1, the J gene TRBJ2-3; no reliable D call. The CDR3 is 12 residues long. Germline V gene lookup returns CDR1 SGHAT and CDR2 FQDESV (reference sequence). The V end was cut by 3 bases, the J end by 4 bases, with 5 bases between. CDR3 DNA sequence: TGTGCCAGCAGCTTTGCAGCAGATACGCAGTATTTT. Translated: CASSFAADTQYF.

The chain couples TRBV28 to TRBJ1-2; TRBD1 matches at 9 bases. Trimming removed 5 bases from V and 7 bases from J; junction bases left unmatched: 8. The length of the CDR3 is 14 residues. CDR1 is MDHEN and CDR2 is SYDVKM in the germline V gene. The CDR3 nucleotides read TGTGCCAGCAGTCCGGACAGGGGCTTGGGTGGCTACACCTTC. Amino acids: CASSPDRGLGGYTF.

This clone was detected once. The chain joins TRBV2 to TRBJ1-1, with 8 nucleotides matching TRBD1. J lost 6 bases, V lost 5 bases, and 8 bases had no gene match. Germline V gene sequence: CDR1 SNHLY, CDR2 FYNNEI. The CDR3 has 14 residues. For the CDR3, the DNA is TGTGCCAGCAGTTACCGACAGGGGAATGCTGAAGCTTTCTTT. It is translated as CASSYRQGNAEAFF.

This chain links TRBV4-1 with TRBJ2-1; 10 nucleotides match TRBD1. CDR3 length: 15 residues. Germline loops: CDR1 MGHRA, CDR2 YSYEKL. The junction had 8 bases not matched to a gene; V was cut back by 5 bases and J by 7 bases. The CDR3 loop reads CASSLDRGLSNEQFF. The CDR3 nucleotides read TGCGCCAGCAGCTTAGACAGGGGGCTAAGTAATGAGCAGTTCTTC.

V usage is TRBV4-3 and J usage is TRBJ2-1, with a tentative D call TRBD1 (6 bases). V was clipped by 0 bases and J by 4 bases, with 13 bases between them. The CDR3 spans 16 residues. Germline CDR1 reads LGHNA; CDR2 reads YSLEER. The CDR3 is CASSQDLRTGYNEQFF. CDR3 bases: TGCGCCAGCAGCCAAGATCTCCGAACAGGGTACAATGAGCAGTTCTTC.